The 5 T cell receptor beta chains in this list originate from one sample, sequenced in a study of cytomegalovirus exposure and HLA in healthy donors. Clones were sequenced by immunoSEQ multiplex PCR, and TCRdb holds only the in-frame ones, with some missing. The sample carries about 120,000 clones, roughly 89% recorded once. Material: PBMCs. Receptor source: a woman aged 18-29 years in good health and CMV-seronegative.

The CDR3 loop is CASSSSGSRLGEQFF. The CDR3 coding sequence is TGTGCCAGCAGCTCTAGCGGGAGCCGCCTGGGGGAGCAGTTCTTC. The rearrangement joins TRBV5-4 to TRBJ2-1, with TRBD2 matching 10 bases. The V gene end was trimmed by 3 bases and the J gene end by 10 bases; junction bases not matched to a gene: 10. CDR3 size: 15 residues. CDR1 and CDR2 from the germline V gene are SGHNT and YYREEE (reference sequence).

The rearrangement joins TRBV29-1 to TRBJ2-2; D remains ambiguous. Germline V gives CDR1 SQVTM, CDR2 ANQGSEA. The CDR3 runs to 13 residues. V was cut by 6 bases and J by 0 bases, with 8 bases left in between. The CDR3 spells CSVLYANTGELFF. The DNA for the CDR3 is TGCAGCGTCCTCTACGCGAACACCGGGGAGCTGTTTTTT.

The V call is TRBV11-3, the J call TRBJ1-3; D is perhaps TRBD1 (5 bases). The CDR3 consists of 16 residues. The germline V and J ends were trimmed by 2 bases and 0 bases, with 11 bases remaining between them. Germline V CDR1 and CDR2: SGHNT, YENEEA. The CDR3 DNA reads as TGTGCCAGCAGCTTATGGGGACTCAACTCTGGAAACACCATATATTTT. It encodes CASSLWGLNSGNTIYF.

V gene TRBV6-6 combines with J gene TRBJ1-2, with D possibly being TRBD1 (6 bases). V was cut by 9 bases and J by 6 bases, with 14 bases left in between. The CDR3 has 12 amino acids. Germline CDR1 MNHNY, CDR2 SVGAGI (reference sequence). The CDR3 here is CASGQGYNGYTF. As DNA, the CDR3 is TGTGCCAGTGGGCAGGGGTATAATGGCTACACCTTC.

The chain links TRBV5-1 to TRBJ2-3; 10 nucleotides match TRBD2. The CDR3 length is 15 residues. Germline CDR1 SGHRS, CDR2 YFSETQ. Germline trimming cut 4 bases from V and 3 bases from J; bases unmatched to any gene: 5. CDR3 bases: TGCGCCAGCAGCGCTAGCGGGAGAGGTACAGATACGCAGTATTTT. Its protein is CASSASGRGTDTQYF.